This T cell receptor (beta chain) emerged from a study of OX40 agonist ivuxolimab in advanced cancers. Looking at the study overall: Ivuxolimab, which targeted the costimulatory receptor OX40 (CD134), was an agonistic, fully human IgG2 monoclonal antibody. Of the roughly 54 dose-escalation patients, hepatocellular carcinoma was present in around 19, melanoma in around 15, renal cell carcinoma in 9 and head and neck cancer in 9. Partial responses occurred in three dose-escalation patients: two with cutaneous melanoma and one with hepatocellular carcinoma. The point of sequencing TCRbeta in the periphery was to test whether ivuxolimab changed TCR sequence diversity and drove clonal T-cell expansion. Patients were allowed to have had prior anti-PD-1, anti-PD-L1 or anti-CTLA-4 therapy, and 40% of the dose-escalation patients had previously received checkpoint inhibitors. The paper describes the monotherapy dose-escalation part (N ≈ 50 patients) of the phase I trial of ivuxolimab. A male proportion of 82.7% and a mean age of approximately 61 years, ranging from 23 to 79, were recorded for the dose-escalation cohort. Intravenous ivuxolimab was administered to patients every 2 weeks at six dose levels: 0.01, 0.1, 0.3, 1.5, 3 and 10 mg/kg.

The paper as a whole reports these results and caveats: In the 0.1-3.0 mg/kg groups, partial responders had among the lowest normalized peripheral clonal expansion, particularly in CD8+ T cells. Antigen specificity was not determined for the clonally expanded peripheral T cells. After ivuxolimab, CD8+ T cells had more expanded clones than CD4+ T cells on average. At doses from 0.1 to 3.0 mg/kg, clonal expansion was seen in both CD4+ and CD8+ blood T cells between baseline and week 6. Low levels of normalized T-cell clonal expansion were also seen in some patients who did not respond.

For sequencing of the TCRbeta CDR3 region, genomic DNA was extracted from the sorted cells. TCRbeta CDR3 regions were sequenced using the immunoSEQ Assay. TCRdb re-hosts the immuneACCESS table, in-frame sequences only. Its copies lack some clones; in the studies checked, an unresolved V gene accounts for under half of them, and the cause for the rest is not known. The sample table lists about 61,000 clones, roughly four fifths of them with a count of one. The ten largest clones represent 3% to 4% of the sample. With regard to this clone: There is no known antigen for this receptor. One base away there is no much larger clone; base qualities are not given.

The CDR3 contains 14 residues, cysteine and phenylalanine counted. CDR3 DNA only is kept here, 42 bases in frame from base 1. From the germline V gene (reference sequence), CDR1 is LNHDA and CDR2 is SQIVND. Trimming costs V 5 bases and J 5 bases, and their ends lie 15 bases apart. Patients with a history of autoimmune disease or receiving systemic immunosuppression were excluded from the trial. In every dose cohort, peripheral blood was drawn for TCR sequencing at baseline, cycle 4 day 1, and cycle 7 day 1. Samples came from an open-label, multicenter, first-in-human phase I dose-escalation trial of ivuxolimab. Adults with locally advanced or metastatic melanoma, renal cell carcinoma, hepatocellular carcinoma or head and neck squamous cell carcinoma were enrolled in the trial. Before TCR sequencing, CD4+ and CD8+ T cells were separately sorted from peripheral blood.

Material: CD4+ or CD8+ T cells sorted from blood, obtained in a trial of the OX40 agonist ivuxolimab. The TCR was taken from an adult with an advanced solid tumor such as melanoma, head and neck, liver or kidney cancer. The chain is assembled from TRBV19 and TRBJ2-5; the D gene is unclear. The CDR3 region reads CASSQTSPRETQYF. The DNA is as follows: TGTGCCAGTAGTCAGACATCCCCTAGGGAGACCCAGTACTTC.